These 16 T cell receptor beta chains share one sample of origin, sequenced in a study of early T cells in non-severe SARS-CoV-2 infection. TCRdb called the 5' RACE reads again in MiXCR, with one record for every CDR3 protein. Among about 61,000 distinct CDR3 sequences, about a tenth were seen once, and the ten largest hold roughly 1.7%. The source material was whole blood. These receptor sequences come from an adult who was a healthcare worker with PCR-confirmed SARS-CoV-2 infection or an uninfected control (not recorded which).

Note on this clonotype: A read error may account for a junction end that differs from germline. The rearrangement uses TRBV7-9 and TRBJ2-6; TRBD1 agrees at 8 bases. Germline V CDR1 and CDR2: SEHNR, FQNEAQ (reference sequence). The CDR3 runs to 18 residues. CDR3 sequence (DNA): TGTGCCAGCAGCTGGACCCGGGACAGGACCTCTGGGGCCAACGTCATGACTTTC. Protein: CASSWTRDRTSGANVMTF. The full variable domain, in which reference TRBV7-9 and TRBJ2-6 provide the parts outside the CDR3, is DTGVSQNPRHKITKRGQNVTFRCDPISEHNRLYWYRQTLGQGPEFLTYFQNEAQLEKSRLLSDRFSAERPKGSFSTLEIQRTEQGDSAMYLCASSWTRDRTSGANVMTFGAGSRLTVL.

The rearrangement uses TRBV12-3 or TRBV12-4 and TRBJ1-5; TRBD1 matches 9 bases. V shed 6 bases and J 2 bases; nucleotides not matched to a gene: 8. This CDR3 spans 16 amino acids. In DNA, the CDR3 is TGTGCCAGCAGCGATACAGGGGGCAGGGGCAATCAGCCCCAGCATTTT. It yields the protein CASSDTGGRGNQPQHF.

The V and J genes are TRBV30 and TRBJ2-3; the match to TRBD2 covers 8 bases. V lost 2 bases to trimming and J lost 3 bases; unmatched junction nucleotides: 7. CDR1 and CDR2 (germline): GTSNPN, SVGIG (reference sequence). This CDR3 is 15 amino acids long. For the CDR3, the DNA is TGTGCCTGGAGTTCGACGGGGGGGATGACAGATACGCAGTATTTT. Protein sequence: CAWSSTGGMTDTQYF.

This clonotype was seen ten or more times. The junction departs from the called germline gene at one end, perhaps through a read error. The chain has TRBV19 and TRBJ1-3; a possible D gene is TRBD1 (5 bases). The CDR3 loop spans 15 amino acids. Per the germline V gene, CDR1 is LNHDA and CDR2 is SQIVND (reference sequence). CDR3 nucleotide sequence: TGTGCCAGTATGAAGGGGACCAGCTCTGGGAACACCATATATTTT. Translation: CASMKGTSSGNTIYF.

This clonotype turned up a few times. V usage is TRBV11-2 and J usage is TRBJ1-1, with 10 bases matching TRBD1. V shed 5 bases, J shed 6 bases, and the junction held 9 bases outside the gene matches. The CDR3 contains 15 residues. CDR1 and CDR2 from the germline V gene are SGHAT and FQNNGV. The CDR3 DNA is TGTGCCAGCAGCAAGCCCGGGACAGGGGTTTCTGAAGCTTTCTTT. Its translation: CASSKPGTGVSEAFF. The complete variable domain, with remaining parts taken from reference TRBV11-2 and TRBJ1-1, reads EAGVAQSPRYKIIEKRQSVAFWCNPISGHATLYWYQQILGQGPKLLIQFQNNGVVDDSQLPKDRFSAERLKGVDSTLKIQPAKLEDSAVYLCASSKPGTGVSEAFFGQGTRLTVV.

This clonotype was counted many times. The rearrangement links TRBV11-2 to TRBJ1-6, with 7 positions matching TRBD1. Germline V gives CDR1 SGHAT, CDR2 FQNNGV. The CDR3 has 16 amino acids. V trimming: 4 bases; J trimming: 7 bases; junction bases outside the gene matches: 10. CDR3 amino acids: CASSSLRDSRNSPLHF. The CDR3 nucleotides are TGTGCCAGCAGCTCCCTCCGGGACAGTAGAAATTCACCCCTCCACTTT.

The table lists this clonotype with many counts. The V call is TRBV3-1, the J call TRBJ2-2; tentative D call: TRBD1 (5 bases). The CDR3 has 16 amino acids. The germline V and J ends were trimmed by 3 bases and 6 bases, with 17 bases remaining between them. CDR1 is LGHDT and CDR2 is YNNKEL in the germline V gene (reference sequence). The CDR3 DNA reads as TGTGCCAGCAGCCATGGTGTGACAGACGTGTCCGGGGAGCTGTTTTTT. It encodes CASSHGVTDVSGELFF.

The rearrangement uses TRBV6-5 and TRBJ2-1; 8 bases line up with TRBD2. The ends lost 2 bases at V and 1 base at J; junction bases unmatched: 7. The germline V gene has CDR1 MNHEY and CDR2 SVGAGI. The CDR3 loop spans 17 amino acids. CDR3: CASSYRWRGASYNEQFF. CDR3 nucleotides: TGTGCCAGCAGTTACCGGTGGCGGGGGGCTTCCTACAATGAGCAGTTCTTC.

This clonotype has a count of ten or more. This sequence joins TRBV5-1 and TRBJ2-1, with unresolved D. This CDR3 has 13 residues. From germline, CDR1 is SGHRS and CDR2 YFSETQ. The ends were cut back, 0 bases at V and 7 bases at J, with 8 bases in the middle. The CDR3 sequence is CASSLGLLNEQFF. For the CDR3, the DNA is TGCGCCAGCAGCTTGGGGCTTTTAAATGAGCAGTTCTTC.

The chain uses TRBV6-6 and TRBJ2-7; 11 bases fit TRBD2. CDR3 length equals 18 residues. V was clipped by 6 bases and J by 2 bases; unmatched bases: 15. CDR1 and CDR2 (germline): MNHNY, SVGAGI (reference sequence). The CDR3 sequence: CASSRSLLAGAGTYEQYF. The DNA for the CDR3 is TGTGCCAGCAGCCGCTCACTACTAGCGGGGGCGGGAACCTACGAGCAGTACTTC.

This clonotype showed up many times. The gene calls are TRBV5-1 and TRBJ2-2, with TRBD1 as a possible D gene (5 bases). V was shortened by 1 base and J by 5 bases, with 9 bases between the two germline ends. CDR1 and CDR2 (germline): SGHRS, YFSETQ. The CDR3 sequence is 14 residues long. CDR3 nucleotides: TGCGCCAGCAGCTTGTTCAGGGAAACCGGGGAGCTGTTTTTT. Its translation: CASSLFRETGELFF.

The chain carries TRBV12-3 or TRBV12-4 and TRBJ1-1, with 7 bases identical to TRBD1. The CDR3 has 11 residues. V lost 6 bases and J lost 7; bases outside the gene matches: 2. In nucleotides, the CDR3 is TGTGCCAGCAGCAGGGACAGTGAAGCTTTCTTT. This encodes CASSRDSEAFF.

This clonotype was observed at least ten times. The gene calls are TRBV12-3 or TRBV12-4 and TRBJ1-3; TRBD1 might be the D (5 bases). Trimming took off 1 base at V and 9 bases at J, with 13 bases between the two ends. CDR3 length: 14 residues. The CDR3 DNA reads TGTGCCAGCAGTTTAGGACGGGACCCCCGCACCATATATTTT. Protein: CASSLGRDPRTIYF.

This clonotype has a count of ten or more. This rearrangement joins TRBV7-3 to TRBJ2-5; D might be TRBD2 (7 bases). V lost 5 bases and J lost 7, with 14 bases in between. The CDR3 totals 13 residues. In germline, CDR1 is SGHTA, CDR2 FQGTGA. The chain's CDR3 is CASSSHREGTQYF. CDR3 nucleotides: TGTGCCAGCAGCAGTCACAGGGAGGGGACCCAGTACTTC.

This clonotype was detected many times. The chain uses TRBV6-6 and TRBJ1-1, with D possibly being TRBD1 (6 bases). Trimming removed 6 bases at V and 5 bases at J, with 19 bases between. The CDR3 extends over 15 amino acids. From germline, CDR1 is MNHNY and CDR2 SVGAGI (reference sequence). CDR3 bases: TGTGCCAGCAGACCCGCCGATAGGGGGGGAACTGAAGCTTTCTTT. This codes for CASRPADRGGTEAFF.

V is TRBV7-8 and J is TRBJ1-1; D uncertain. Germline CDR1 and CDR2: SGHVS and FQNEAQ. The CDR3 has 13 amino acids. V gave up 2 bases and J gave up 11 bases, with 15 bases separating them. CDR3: CASSLYPRAEAFF. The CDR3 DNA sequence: TGTGCCAGCAGCTTATACCCCCGGGCCGAGGCTTTCTTT.